This note documents a single TCR beta chain sequence. Antigen specificity is unknown. At the deep level, the assay was run. Libraries were prepared by immunoSEQ multiplex PCR; TCRdb keeps only in-frame clonotypes and omits some of them. The table records millions of clones, approximately 94% of them present only once. This sample was taken from a study of shared clonotypes between healthy human individuals. For the study at large: The study drew on a couple of women and three men aged 18 to 49 as donors. CD4 naive cells filled three plates per donor, CD4 memory three, CD8 naive two and CD8 memory one.

This CDR3 comprises 15 residues. V was clipped by 7 bases and J by 7 bases; unmatched bases: 12. The germline V gene has CDR1 MNHEY and CDR2 SMNVEV (reference sequence). Study-level findings and limits: Among donors, the sharing of clonotypes was expected to be influenced by sequencing depth.

CD45RO negativity and positive selection for CCR7 defined naive CD8 cells, a population that excluded terminally differentiated effector memory CD45RA+ cells. The sample taken for sequencing was naive CD8+ T cells sorted from blood. V usage is TRBV27 and J usage is TRBJ2-1; TRBD1 matches at 8 bases. This receptor was obtained from a man between 18 and 29 years old in good health. CDR3 in DNA: TGTGCCAGCATGGGAGCAGGGGGCATAAGGAATGAGCAGTTCTTC. Translation: CASMGAGGIRNEQFF.